This entry lists 16 T cell receptor beta chains sequenced from one sample in a study of blood T cell repertoires in COVID-19. Generated by immunoSEQ multiplex PCR, the TCRdb table keeps only in-frame clones and is missing some. The sample yields about half a million clones, approximately 91% seen once. Sequences were obtained from PBMCs or T cells enriched from blood (not recorded which). The source is an older woman who had recovered from COVID-19.

The gene calls are TRBV10-1 and TRBJ2-2; TRBD2 might be the D (5 bases). The CDR3 sequence is 13 residues long. The V end lost 0 bases, the J end lost 14 bases, and 13 bases lay between the germline ends. From germline, CDR1 is WNHNN and CDR2 SYGVQD (reference sequence). The CDR3 sequence: CASSESGSSPLFF. The DNA for the CDR3 is TGCGCCAGCAGTGAGTCTGGGAGCAGTCCCCTGTTTTTT.

J is TRBJ2-7 and V is TRBV2; possible D gene TRBD1, 6 bases. Germline V lookup: CDR1 SNHLY, CDR2 FYNNEI. This CDR3 has 13 amino acids. The V end lost 2 bases, the J end lost 6 bases, and 11 bases lay between the germline ends. The DNA of the CDR3 is TGTGCCAGCAGTGAAAGGGGGTTGCGCGAGCAGTACGTC. This gives the protein CASSERGLREQYV.

The rearrangement joins TRBV5-1 to TRBJ2-2; TRBD2 is a possible D gene (6 bases). The CDR3 contains 16 residues. Germline values: CDR1 SGHRS, CDR2 YFSETQ. Trimming pared 3 bases from V and 3 bases from J, leaving 15 bases between. The CDR3 loop is CASSWGVQSDTGELFF. CDR3 coding DNA: TGCGCCAGCAGCTGGGGGGTACAGTCGGACACCGGGGAGCTGTTTTTT.

This clone was recorded only once. This rearrangement joins TRBV12-3 or TRBV12-4 to TRBJ1-2, with a weak D call TRBD1 (5 bases). CDR3 length: 13 residues. V lost 6 bases, J lost 8 bases, and 16 bases lay in between. CDR3 in DNA: TGTGCCAGCAGCCCAGACAGTTGGTTGGGCTACACCTTC. It specifies CASSPDSWLGYTF.

V usage is TRBV4-1 and J usage is TRBJ2-1; 7 nucleotides match TRBD1. V trimming: 4 bases; J trimming: 4 bases; junction bases outside the gene matches: 16. This CDR3 is 18 amino acids long. CDR1 is MGHRA, CDR2 YSYEKL, per germline. The CDR3 nucleotides are TGCGCCAGCAGCCCGTATCAACTCCCGGGACAGACTTACAATGAGCAGTTCTTC. Encoded protein: CASSPYQLPGQTYNEQFF.

This chain links TRBV30 with TRBJ1-1, with D hard to call. With 3 bases removed from V and 3 bases from J, the gap between germline ends came to 11 bases. The CDR3 consists of 13 residues. CDR1 GTSNPN and CDR2 SVGIG come from the germline V gene (reference sequence). CDR3 loop: CAWRNPGDTEAFF. The DNA of the CDR3 is TGTGCCTGGAGGAACCCAGGCGACACTGAAGCTTTCTTT.

Here the CDR3 reads CASSKQGASLSGANVLTF. The DNA for the CDR3 is TGTGCCAGCAGCAAACAGGGGGCTTCTCTCTCTGGGGCCAACGTCCTGACTTTC. The J gene is TRBJ2-6, the V gene TRBV7-2; 9 bases map to TRBD1. This CDR3 region has 18 residues. Germline CDR1 and CDR2: SGHTA and FQGNSA. V shed 5 bases, J shed 0 bases, and the junction held 8 bases outside the gene matches.

The rearrangement joins TRBV7-2 to TRBJ2-3; 9 nucleotides align to TRBD2. Germline V gives CDR1 SGHTA, CDR2 FQGNSA. CDR3 length: 15 amino acids. Unmatched junction bases numbered 6, after V lost 3 bases and J lost 5 bases. The CDR3 is CASSFRRGGGDTQYF. The CDR3 region has the DNA TGTGCCAGCAGCTTTAGGCGGGGGGGAGGAGATACGCAGTATTTT.

This chain links TRBV9 with TRBJ2-1, with TRBD2 matching over 10 bases. This CDR3 has 17 amino acids. V lost 4 bases and J lost 8; bases outside the gene matches: 15. Germline V gene sequence: CDR1 SGDLS, CDR2 YYNGEE. CDR3 sequence (DNA): TGTGCCAGCAGCCGGAACACAAAGCGGGGGGGAGTTTATGAGCAGTTCTTC. Protein product: CASSRNTKRGGVYEQFF.

The V gene is TRBV18, the J gene TRBJ2-1; 10 nucleotides match TRBD2. The CDR3 runs to 15 residues. CDR1 is KGHSH and CDR2 is LQKENI in the germline V gene. J lost 5 bases, V lost 3 bases, and 4 bases had no gene match. The CDR3 nucleotides read TGTGCCAGCTCACCCTTACTAGCGGGGAACAATGAGCAGTTCTTC. This gives the protein CASSPLLAGNNEQFF.

The sample holds a few counts of this clone. The chain has TRBV6-5 and TRBJ1-5; D call uncertain. Germline CDR1 MNHEY, CDR2 SVGAGI. V lost 7 bases and J lost 7, with 20 bases in between. CDR3 length: 15 residues. The DNA of the CDR3 is TGTGCCAGCACCCCACCGGTAGACGGAGGCCAGCCCCAGCATTTT. Its translation: CASTPPVDGGQPQHF.

The chain carries TRBV12-5 and TRBJ2-6; 10 bases are a match to TRBD1. The CDR3 covers 17 residues. V lost 6 bases, J lost 2 bases, and 7 bases stayed unmatched. Germline-derived CDR1 and CDR2 are LGHNT and FRNRAP. CDR3 DNA sequence: TGTGCTAGTGGCTCCGACAGGGGGCTTCCTGGGGCCAACGTCCTGACTTTC. This translates into CASGSDRGLPGANVLTF.

This chain connects TRBV5-4 to TRBJ1-3; D is ambiguous. Germline CDR1 is SGHNT and CDR2 is YYREEE (reference sequence). The V end lost 0 bases, the J end lost 2 bases, and 9 bases lay between the germline ends. This CDR3 region has 15 residues. The CDR3 spells CASSLEAGTGNTIYF. The CDR3 DNA reads as TGTGCCAGCAGCTTGGAAGCGGGGACTGGAAACACCATATATTTT.

The chain has TRBV27 and TRBJ1-1; no definite D call. The germline gives CDR1 MNHEY, CDR2 SMNVEV (reference sequence). V lost 3 bases and J 3 bases, leaving 14 bases between the germline ends. The CDR3 length is 15 residues. CDR3 in DNA: TGTGCCAGCAGTTTGGGCGGGGAGGGATACACTGAAGCTTTCTTT. Protein sequence: CASSLGGEGYTEAFF.

J is TRBJ1-5 and V is TRBV2; no definite D call. V was clipped by 6 bases and J by 3 bases, with 9 bases between them. This CDR3 spans 13 amino acids. Germline lookup yields CDR1 SNHLY and CDR2 FYNNEI. The CDR3 DNA reads as TGTGCCAGCAGGGCAGGACTCAATCAGCCCCAGCATTTT. This encodes CASRAGLNQPQHF.

The chain is built from TRBV10-3 and TRBJ1-1, with D perhaps matching TRBD1 (5 bases). This CDR3 is built from 14 residues. Trimming took 2 bases from V and 1 from J, leaving 8 bases between them. Germline V gene data show CDR1 as ENHRY and CDR2 as SYGVKD. The CDR3 region has the DNA TGTGCCATCAGTGAGCTTGGACAGAACACTGAAGCTTTCTTT. It encodes CAISELGQNTEAFF.